The present TCR beta chain was sequenced within a study of blood T cell repertoires in COVID-19. Study at large: Researchers got acute and convalescent COVID-19 samples from the United States, Italy and Spain. T cells, B-cell-depleted T cells, or PBMCs provided the cDNA or gDNA that served as material.

Enrollment of patients from Seattle took place during active infection, with longitudinal follow-up. The germline V gene has CDR1 SGHTA and CDR2 FQGNSA. The CDR3 is made up of 15 amino acids. The J segment lost 10 bases and the V segment lost 4 bases, leaving 10 bases of the junction unmatched. In its sample, this clone was seen once. The assay was immunoSEQ multiplex PCR, and TCRdb's table has in-frame clones only and misses some. Of approximately 99,000 clones detected, roughly 88% appear once; the ten largest clones hold around 2.1%. The sequence derives from a man between 50 and 59 years old with COVID-19, enrolled during active disease. Sequenced sample: peripheral blood. The genes are TRBV7-2 and TRBJ1-6; 7 positions agree with TRBD1. The CDR3 protein is CASSSSTGLKSPLHF. The DNA of the CDR3 is TGTGCCAGCAGCTCATCGACAGGGCTTAAATCACCCCTCCACTTT.